The 3 T cell receptor beta chains in this list originate from one sample, sequenced in a study of OX40 agonist ivuxolimab in advanced cancers. The assay was immunoSEQ multiplex PCR, and TCRdb's table has in-frame clones only and misses some. The sample holds tens of thousands of clones, roughly nine tenths seen once. This material consisted of CD4+ or CD8+ T cells sorted from blood, taken in a trial of the OX40 agonist ivuxolimab. These receptors were collected from an adult with an advanced solid tumor such as melanoma, head and neck, liver or kidney cancer.

This chain connects TRBV7-2 to TRBJ1-2; D is unclear. Germline V gene data show CDR1 as SGHTA and CDR2 as FQGNSA. Trimming pared 5 bases from V and 3 bases from J, leaving 7 bases between. This CDR3 has 12 amino acids. CDR3 protein: CASSLSHYGYTF. CDR3 DNA sequence: TGTGCCAGCAGCCTCAGCCACTATGGCTACACCTTC.

The chain joins TRBV5-1 to TRBJ1-2, with no clear D. The V and J ends lost 0 bases and 8 bases respectively, with 11 bases between them. Germline V gene sequence: CDR1 SGHRS, CDR2 YFSETQ. The length of the CDR3 is 13 residues. The CDR3 sequence: CASSLETGAGYTF. The CDR3 DNA reads as TGCGCCAGCAGCTTGGAAACCGGCGCCGGCTACACCTTC.

The chain combines TRBV27 with TRBJ1-1; 8 nucleotides align to TRBD1. Germline CDR1 and CDR2: MNHEY and SMNVEV (reference sequence). Losses at the gene ends were 3 bases for V and 6 bases for J; bases not matched to a gene: 6. The CDR3 is 14 residues long. CDR3 nucleotide sequence: TGTGCCAGCAGTTTCAGGACAGGGACGGCTGAAGCTTTCTTT. The encoded protein is CASSFRTGTAEAFF.